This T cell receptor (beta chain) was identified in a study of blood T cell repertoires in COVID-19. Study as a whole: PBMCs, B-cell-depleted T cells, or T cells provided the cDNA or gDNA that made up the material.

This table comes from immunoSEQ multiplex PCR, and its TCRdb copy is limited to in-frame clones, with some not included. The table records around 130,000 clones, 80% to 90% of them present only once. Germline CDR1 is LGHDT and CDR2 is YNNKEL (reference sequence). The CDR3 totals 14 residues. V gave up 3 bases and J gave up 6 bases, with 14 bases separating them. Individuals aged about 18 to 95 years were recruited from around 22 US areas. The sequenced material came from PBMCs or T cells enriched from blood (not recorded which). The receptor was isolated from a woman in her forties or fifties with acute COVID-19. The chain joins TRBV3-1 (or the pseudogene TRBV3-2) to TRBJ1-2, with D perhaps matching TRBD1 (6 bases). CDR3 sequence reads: CASSHLHRADGYTF. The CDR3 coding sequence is TGTGCCAGCAGCCACCTGCACAGGGCCGATGGCTACACCTTC.